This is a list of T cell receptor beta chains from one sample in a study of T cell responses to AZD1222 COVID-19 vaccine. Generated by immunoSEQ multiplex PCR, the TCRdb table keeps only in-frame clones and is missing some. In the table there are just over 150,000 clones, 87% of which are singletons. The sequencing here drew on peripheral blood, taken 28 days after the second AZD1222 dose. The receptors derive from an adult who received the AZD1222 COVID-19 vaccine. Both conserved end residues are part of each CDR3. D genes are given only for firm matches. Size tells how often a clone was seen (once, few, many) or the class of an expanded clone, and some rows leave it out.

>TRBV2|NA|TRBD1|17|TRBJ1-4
TGTGCCAGCAGTGAACGGCAGGGGGCGTCGACTAATGAAAAACTGTTTTTT
CASSERQGASTNEKLFF
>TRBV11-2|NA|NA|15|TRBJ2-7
TGTGCCAGCAGCTTAGAGGGCAGGGGGGGTGACGAGCAGTACTTC
CASSLEGRGGDEQYF
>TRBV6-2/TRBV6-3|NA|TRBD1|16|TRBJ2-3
TGTGCCAGCAGTTACCTTAATGCGGACAGGGGGGATACGCAGTATTTT
CASSYLNADRGDTQYF
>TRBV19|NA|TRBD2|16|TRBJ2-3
TGTGCCAGTAGACGACTAGCGGGAGATCGCACAGATACGCAGTATTTT
CASRRLAGDRTDTQYF
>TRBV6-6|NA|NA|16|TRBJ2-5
TGTGCCAGCAGTTACGCGCTCAGGGTGGGGAAAGAGACCCAGTACTTC
CASSYALRVGKETQYF
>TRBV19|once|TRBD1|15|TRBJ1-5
TGTGCCAGTCGGGCGCGGCAGGGGGCAGGGCAGCCCCAGCATTTT
CASRARQGAGQPQHF
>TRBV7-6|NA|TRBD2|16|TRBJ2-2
TGTGCCAGCAGCCAGACTAGCGGAGCCGAAACCGGGGAGCTGTTTTTT
CASSQTSGAETGELFF
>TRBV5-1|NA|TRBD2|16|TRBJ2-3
TGCGCCAGCAGCGCCGGGACTAGCGGAGGGGGGGATACGCAGTATTTT
CASSAGTSGGGDTQYF
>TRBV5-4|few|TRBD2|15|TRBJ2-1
TGTGCCAGCAGCCTTGGGACTAGCGGTTACAATGAGCAGTTCTTC
CASSLGTSGYNEQFF
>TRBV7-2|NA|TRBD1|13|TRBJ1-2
TGTGCCAGCAGATTGGGGACAGCTGATGGCTACACCTTC
CASRLGTADGYTF
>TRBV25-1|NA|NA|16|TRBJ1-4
TGTGCCAGCAGTGACCTCAGGGCGGGAAGTAATGAAAAACTGTTTTTT
CASSDLRAGSNEKLFF
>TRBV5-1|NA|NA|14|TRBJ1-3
TGCGCCAGCAGCTCCGGGGGTTCTGGAAACACCATATATTTT
CASSSGGSGNTIYF
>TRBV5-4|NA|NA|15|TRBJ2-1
TGTGCCAGCAGCTTAAAGGGCTTAGGGGTCAATGAGCAGTTCTTC
CASSLKGLGVNEQFF
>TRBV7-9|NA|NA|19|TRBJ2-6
TGTGCCAGCAGCCGAGAGTGGGGGCTGGAGTCTGTCGGGGCCAACGTCCTGACTTTC
CASSREWGLESVGANVLTF
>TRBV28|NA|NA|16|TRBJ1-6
TGTGCCAGCAGTTTGGGTGGCAGGGGTTATAATTCACCCCTCCACTTT
CASSLGGRGYNSPLHF
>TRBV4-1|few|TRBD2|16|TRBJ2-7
TGCGCCAGCAGCCAAATTCGGACTAGGCCGCCCGGCGAGCAGTACTTC
CASSQIRTRPPGEQYF
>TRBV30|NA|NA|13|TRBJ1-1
TGTGCCTGGAGTTGGGATCCGAACACTGAAGCTTTCTTT
CAWSWDPNTEAFF
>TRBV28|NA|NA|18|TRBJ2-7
TGTGCCAGCAGTTTATTTCGCTGGTTATCCTCGGACATAAACGAGCAGTACTTC
CASSLFRWLSSDINEQYF
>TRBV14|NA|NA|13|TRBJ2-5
TGTGCCAGCAGCCAAGATCTGGGAGAGACCCAGTACTTC
CASSQDLGETQYF
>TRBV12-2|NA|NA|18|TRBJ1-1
TGTGCAAGTCGCTTATCCCCCGTACGCAAAGGGGGGGACACTGAAGCTTTCTTT
CASRLSPVRKGGDTEAFF
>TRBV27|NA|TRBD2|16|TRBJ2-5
TGTGCCAGCAGTTTGAGGTGGACTAGCGCGCAAGAGACCCAGTACTTC
CASSLRWTSAQETQYF
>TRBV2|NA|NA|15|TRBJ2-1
TGTGCCAGCAGTCCCGAGGATTGGACCTACAATGAGCAGTTCTTC
CASSPEDWTYNEQFF
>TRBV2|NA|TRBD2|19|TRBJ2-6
TGTGCCAGCAGTGAACGGGCGGGAGGGCCCGGCTCTGGGGCCAACGTCCTGACTTTC
CASSERAGGPGSGANVLTF
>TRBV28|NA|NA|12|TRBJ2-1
TGTGCCAGCAGAACACGCTACAATGAGCAGTTCTTC
CASRTRYNEQFF
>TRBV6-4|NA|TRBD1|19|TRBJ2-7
TGTGCCAGCAGGCTACTCGTAAGGTCCGGGACAGGGGGCGGGTCCGAGCAGTACTTC
CASRLLVRSGTGGGSEQYF
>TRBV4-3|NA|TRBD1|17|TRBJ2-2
TGCGCCAGCAGCCAAGGAGAGGGGACAGGGTACACCGGGGAGCTGTTTTTT
CASSQGEGTGYTGELFF
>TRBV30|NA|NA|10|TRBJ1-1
TGTGCCTGGATTGAGGATGAAGCTTTCTTT
CAWIEDEAFF
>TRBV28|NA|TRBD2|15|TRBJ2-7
TGTGCCAGCACCCTTAGACTAGCGGAGCGTTACGAGCAGTACTTC
CASTLRLAERYEQYF
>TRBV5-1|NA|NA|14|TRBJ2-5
TGCGCCAGCAGCTTACGAAGTTACCAAGAGACCCAGTACTTC
CASSLRSYQETQYF
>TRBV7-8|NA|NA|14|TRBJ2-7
TGTGCCAGCAGCTTGTCGGACGGGACCTACGAGCAGTACTTC
CASSLSDGTYEQYF
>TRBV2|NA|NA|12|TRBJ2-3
TGTGCCAGCAGCGTAGACTACTTTACGCAGTATTTT
CASSVDYFTQYF
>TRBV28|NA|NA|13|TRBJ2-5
TGTGCCAGCAGGGTACAGGGCGGTCAGACCCAGTACTTC
CASRVQGGQTQYF
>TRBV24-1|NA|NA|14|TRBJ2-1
TGTGCCACCAGTGACTGGAGGGCTTACAATGAGCAGTTCTTC
CATSDWRAYNEQFF
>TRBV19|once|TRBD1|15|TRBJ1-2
TGTGCCAGTACCCAACCCCTGGGACAGAACTATGGCTACACCTTC
CASTQPLGQNYGYTF
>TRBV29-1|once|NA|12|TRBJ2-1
TGCAGCGTTGGGGTAGACTACAATGAGCAGTTCTTC
CSVGVDYNEQFF
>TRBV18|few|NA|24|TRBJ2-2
TGTGCCAGCTCACCTACCCAGGGCACATCGACGACTGGGACCCCCGCCGGGAACACCGGGGAGCTGTTTTTT
CASSPTQGTSTTGTPAGNTGELFF
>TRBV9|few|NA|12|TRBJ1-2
TGTGCCAGCAGCGGCCTCAACGGTGGCTACACCTTC
CASSGLNGGYTF
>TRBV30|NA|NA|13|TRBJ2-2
TGTGCCTGGAGTTTCGGGGGAACCGGGGAGCTGTTTTTT
CAWSFGGTGELFF
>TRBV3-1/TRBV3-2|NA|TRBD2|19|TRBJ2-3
TGTGCCAGCAGCCAAGATTGGGGTAGCGGGGAAAATAGCACAGATACGCAGTATTTT
CASSQDWGSGENSTDTQYF
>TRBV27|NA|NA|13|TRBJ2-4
TGTGCCAGCAGTTTCTCGAGCAAAAACATTCAGTACTTC
CASSFSSKNIQYF
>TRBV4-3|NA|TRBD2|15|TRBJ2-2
TGCGCCAGCAGCCAAGAGAGCGGGAGGAACGGGGAGCTGTTTTTT
CASSQESGRNGELFF
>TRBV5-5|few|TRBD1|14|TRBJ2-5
TGTGCCAGCAGCCCGTGGGACAGCCAAGAGACCCAGTACTTC
CASSPWDSQETQYF
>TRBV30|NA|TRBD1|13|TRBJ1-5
TGTGCCTGGAGCACAGGGGGTAATCAGCCCCAGCATTTT
CAWSTGGNQPQHF
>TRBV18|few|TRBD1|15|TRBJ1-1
TGTGCCAGCTCACCAAGACAGGGCATGAACACTGAAGCTTTCTTT
CASSPRQGMNTEAFF
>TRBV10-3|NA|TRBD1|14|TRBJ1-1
TGTGCCACCCAGACCGGACAGGGGATGGCTGAAGCTTTCTTT
CATQTGQGMAEAFF
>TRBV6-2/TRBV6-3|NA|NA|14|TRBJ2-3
TGTGCCAGCAGTTACGGGGGGCAGGCAGATACGCAGTATTTT
CASSYGGQADTQYF
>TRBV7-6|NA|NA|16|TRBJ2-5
TGTGCCAGCAGCTTAATCCCCCCTGGGAATCAAGAGACCCAGTACTTC
CASSLIPPGNQETQYF
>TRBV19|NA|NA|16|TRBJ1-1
TGTGCCAGTAGGGTGAAGGGGGGGGCGTGGAACACTGAAGCTTTCTTT
CASRVKGGAWNTEAFF